Presented here are 7 T cell receptor beta chains from one specimen sequenced in a study of T cell responses to AZD1222 COVID-19 vaccine. Repertoires were generated with immunoSEQ multiplex PCR, while TCRdb's copy carries only in-frame clones and drops some. The sample holds roughly 120,000 clones, about 88% seen once. The sequenced sample was peripheral blood, obtained 28 days after the second AZD1222 dose. Every receptor here comes from an adult who received the AZD1222 COVID-19 vaccine.

This chain links TRBV6-5 with TRBJ1-2; 9 positions agree with TRBD1. V lost 3 bases and J lost 7; bases outside the gene matches: 3. The CDR3 spans 13 residues. CDR1 MNHEY and CDR2 SVGAGI come from the germline V gene. DNA for the CDR3: TGTGCCAGCAGTTATACAGGGGGCTCTGGCTACACCTTC. Translating it yields CASSYTGGSGYTF.

This chain uses TRBV30 with TRBJ1-5, with D tentatively TRBD1 (5 bases). Germline CDR1 and CDR2: GTSNPN and SVGIG (reference sequence). V gave up 0 bases and J gave up 7 bases, with 10 bases separating them. This CDR3 region has 13 residues. The CDR3 nucleotides are TGTGCCTGGAGTGTAGGGAGGGGCCAGCCCCAGCATTTT. It translates to CAWSVGRGQPQHF. Combining the CDR3 with reference TRBV30 and TRBJ1-5 gives the whole variable domain SQTIHQWPATLVQPVGSPLSLECTVEGTSNPNLYWYRQAAGRGLQLLFYSVGIGQISSEVPQNLSASRPQDRQFILSSKKLLLSDSGFYLCAWSVGRGQPQHFGDGTRLSIL.

This chain connects TRBV4-2 to TRBJ1-1; maybe TRBD1 (5 bases). Deletions cut 0 bases from V and 7 bases from J, with 12 bases between. The V gene's germline CDR1 is LGHNA and CDR2 YNFKEQ. The CDR3 spans 14 residues. As DNA, the CDR3 is TGTGCCAGCAGCCAAGATGGGACTACATTTGAAGCTTTCTTT. Its protein is CASSQDGTTFEAFF.

This sequence joins TRBV15 and TRBJ2-5, with D tentatively TRBD1 (5 bases). V lost 4 bases, J lost 5 bases, and 8 bases lay in between. The CDR3 length is 12 residues. Looked up from germline, CDR1 is LNHNV and CDR2 is YYDKDF (reference sequence). CDR3 loop: CATSIQDETQYF. As DNA, the CDR3 is TGTGCCACCAGCATACAGGACGAGACCCAGTACTTC.

The genes are TRBV18 and TRBJ1-6, with 8 nucleotides matching TRBD1. The CDR3 is made up of 15 amino acids. V shed 5 bases and J 10 bases; nucleotides not matched to a gene: 10. In germline, CDR1 is KGHSH, CDR2 LQKENI. CDR3 DNA sequence: TGTGCCAGCTCAAGGACAGGGAGAGAAGAATCACCCCTCCACTTT. Amino acid sequence: CASSRTGREESPLHF.

This clone was seen a single time. J is TRBJ1-1 and V is TRBV25-1; D not resolved. The germline gives CDR1 MGHDK, CDR2 SYGVNS. Trimming removed 7 bases at V and 4 bases at J, with 16 bases between. This CDR3 contains 14 residues. Written as DNA, the CDR3 is TGTGCCAGCACCGCTACGGGAGGTAGCACTGAAGCTTTCTTT. Protein sequence: CASTATGGSTEAFF.

This chain links TRBV19 with TRBJ1-6, with unresolved D. Germline V gives CDR1 LNHDA, CDR2 SQIVND (reference sequence). Trimming removed 6 bases at V and 5 bases at J, with 11 bases between. The CDR3 runs 14 residues. The CDR3 here is CASRSVLNNSPLHF. The CDR3 nucleotides are TGTGCCAGTAGGTCGGTGTTAAATAATTCACCCCTCCACTTT. Complete variable domain (other parts from reference TRBV19 and TRBJ1-6): DGGITQSPKYLFRKEGQNVTLSCEQNLNHDAMYWYRQDPGQGLRLIYYSQIVNDFQKGDIAEGYSVSREKKESFPLTVTSAQKNPTAFYLCASRSVLNNSPLHFGNGTRLTVT.